Each of the 16 T cell receptor beta chains below was sequenced from the same sample in a study of blood T cell repertoires in COVID-19. The repertoire was sequenced with immunoSEQ multiplex PCR; TCRdb's copy has only in-frame clones and lacks some. The repertoire holds 350,000 to 400,000 clones, with less than 90% as singletons. What was sequenced was PBMCs or T cells enriched from blood (not recorded which). These receptor sequences come from a woman aged 25 to 39 who had recovered from COVID-19.

This chain uses TRBV28 with TRBJ1-3; 7 bases agree with TRBD1. The trim removed 8 bases at V and 0 bases at J, leaving 7 bases unmatched. This CDR3 spans 15 amino acids. Germline CDR1 MDHEN, CDR2 SYDVKM. This chain's CDR3 is CASVRDSNSGNTIYF. DNA for the CDR3: TGTGCCAGCGTCAGGGACAGTAACTCTGGAAACACCATATATTTT.

The CDR3 loop is CASSFANFYGYTF. CDR3 DNA sequence: TGTGCCAGCAGTTTCGCCAACTTCTATGGCTACACCTTC. This rearrangement joins TRBV27 to TRBJ1-2; no clear D. The CDR3 runs 13 residues. Germline V gives CDR1 MNHEY, CDR2 SMNVEV (reference sequence). V was cut by 3 bases and J by 4 bases, with 9 bases left in between.

In DNA form, the CDR3 reads TGTGCCAGCAGCCAAGATTCGCCCCCCAGTTGGGATACGCAGTATTTT. Translated, it gives CASSQDSPPSWDTQYF. V gene TRBV4-2 combines with J gene TRBJ2-3; D gene unclear. CDR1 is LGHNA and CDR2 is YNFKEQ in the germline V gene. This CDR3 contains 16 residues. Trimming cost V 0 bases and J 6 bases, with 16 bases left between them.

The V call is TRBV5-1, the J call TRBJ2-7, with D hard to call. CDR1 and CDR2 (germline): SGHRS, YFSETQ. The CDR3 is 14 residues long. With 2 bases removed from V and 0 bases from J, the gap between germline ends came to 9 bases. This CDR3 reads CASSFEDTSYEQYF. The CDR3 coding sequence is TGCGCCAGCAGCTTCGAAGACACCTCCTACGAGCAGTACTTC. Using reference TRBV5-1 and TRBJ2-7 for the parts outside the CDR3, the full variable domain is KAGVTQTPRYLIKTRGQQVTLSCSPISGHRSVSWYQQTPGQGLQFLFEYFSETQRNKGNFPGRFSGRQFSNSRSEMNVSTLELGDSALYLCASSFEDTSYEQYFGPGTRLTVT.

The chain recombines TRBV12-5 with TRBJ1-5, with 7 bases aligning to TRBD1. CDR1 LGHNT and CDR2 FRNRAP come from the germline V gene. Unmatched junction bases numbered 12, after V lost 7 bases and J lost 0 bases. CDR3 size: 17 residues. CDR3 residues: CASAATGASYSNQPQHF. The CDR3 DNA reads as TGTGCTAGTGCCGCCACAGGGGCCTCTTATAGCAATCAGCCCCAGCATTTT.

The chain has TRBV2 and TRBJ1-4, with D possibly being TRBD1 (6 bases). Between the trimmed V and J ends, which lost 10 bases and 5 bases, there was a span of 14 bases. CDR3 length: 13 residues. Germline V gives CDR1 SNHLY, CDR2 FYNNEI. The CDR3 sequence is CATHRAMNEKLFF. Written as DNA, the CDR3 is TGTGCCACCCACAGGGCTATGAATGAAAAACTGTTTTTT.

This clone appeared once. An end of the junction does not agree with germline; a read error may underlie this. The chain couples TRBV6-1 to TRBJ1-3; D is unclear. The CDR3 contains 17 residues. CDR1 and CDR2 from the germline V gene are MNHNS and SASEGT. The DNA of the CDR3 is TGTGCCAGCAGGGAAGGTTGGACTTCGAGCTCTGGAAACACCATATATTTT. This gives the protein CASREGWTSSSGNTIYF.

The rearrangement links TRBV19 to TRBJ1-2; D is unclear. Germline lookup yields CDR1 LNHDA and CDR2 SQIVND (reference sequence). This CDR3 comprises 13 residues. Trimming left V 9 bases short and J 3 bases short, with 14 bases between. CDR3 region: CASTLQAYYGYTF. The CDR3 nucleotides read TGTGCCAGCACCCTGCAAGCTTACTATGGCTACACCTTC.

This clone was observed many times. This rearrangement joins TRBV9 to TRBJ1-2; D perhaps matches TRBD1 (6 bases). With 0 bases removed from V and 4 bases from J, the gap between germline ends came to 13 bases. CDR3 size: 15 residues. Germline CDR1 SGDLS, CDR2 YYNGEE. The CDR3 DNA sequence: TGTGCCAGCAGCGTAGAGGAGACAGGACTCTATGGCTACACCTTC. Its protein product is CASSVEETGLYGYTF. The variable domain in full, with the rest retrieved from reference TRBV9 and TRBJ1-2, is DSGVTQTPKHLITATGQRVTLRCSPRSGDLSVYWYQQSLDQGLQFLIQYYNGEERAKGNILERFSAQQFPDLHSELNLSSLELGDSALYFCASSVEETGLYGYTFGSGTRLTVV.

The chain links TRBV2 to TRBJ1-2; 8 bases match TRBD1. V shed 6 bases, J shed 0 bases, and the junction held 3 bases outside the gene matches. The germline CDR1 and CDR2 sequences are SNHLY and FYNNEI. The CDR3 runs to 14 residues. In DNA form, the CDR3 reads TGTGCCAGCAGGGAGACAGGGGCTAACTATGGCTACACCTTC. Translating gives CASRETGANYGYTF.

V and J are TRBV3-1 (or the pseudogene TRBV3-2) and TRBJ2-1; 9 bases are shared with TRBD2. Germline assignment: CDR1 LGHDT and CDR2 YNNKEL (reference sequence). The CDR3 has 15 residues. V was clipped by 2 bases and J by 12 bases; unmatched bases: 11. CDR3: CASSQMTSGHLTQFF. The CDR3 DNA sequence: TGTGCCAGCAGCCAAATGACTAGCGGACATTTAACGCAGTTCTTC.

This chain uses TRBV2 with TRBJ1-5; D is perhaps TRBD1 (5 bases). V was trimmed by 8 bases and J by 6 bases, leaving 23 bases between them. There are 16 residues in the CDR3. In germline, CDR1 is SNHLY, CDR2 FYNNEI. The DNA for the CDR3 is TGTGCCAGCGAAGTGGGTGCCAGGGAGGTTACTCAGCCCCAGCATTTT. Translation gives CASEVGAREVTQPQHF.

The CDR3 DNA reads TGTGCCAGCAGTCACGGCCAGGGACAGCTTAATGAGCAGTTCTTC. This codes for CASSHGQGQLNEQFF. This chain connects TRBV7-9 to TRBJ2-1, with TRBD1 matching 7 bases. V lost 6 bases, J lost 7 bases, and 12 bases stayed unmatched. The CDR3 length is 15 residues. Germline V gives CDR1 SEHNR, CDR2 FQNEAQ (reference sequence).

This chain joins TRBV6-5 and TRBJ2-7; 9 nucleotides line up with TRBD1. This CDR3 region has 15 residues. The germline gives CDR1 MNHEY, CDR2 SVGAGI. Trimming cost V 4 bases and J 1 base; bases outside gene matches: 5. The CDR3 sequence: CASSSWDRESYEQYF. CDR3 DNA: TGTGCCAGCAGTTCTTGGGACAGGGAGTCCTACGAGCAGTACTTC.

CDR3 in amino acids: CATSDGGQSYTGELFF. CDR3 coding DNA: TGTGCCACCAGTGATGGGGGACAGTCCTACACCGGGGAGCTGTTTTTT. V and J are TRBV24-1 and TRBJ2-2; 7 bases are a match to TRBD1. The CDR3 runs 16 residues. CDR1 and CDR2 from the germline V gene are KGHDR and SFDVKD. V trimming: 3 bases; J trimming: 3 bases; junction bases outside the gene matches: 6.

The V and J genes are TRBV5-6 and TRBJ1-2; D is unclear. Trimming took 4 bases from V and 8 from J, leaving 15 bases between them. Germline V gives CDR1 SGHDT, CDR2 YYEEEE. There are 13 residues in the CDR3. The CDR3 spells CASSLDGGYGYTF. Here the CDR3 DNA reads TGTGCCAGCAGCCTCGACGGAGGGTACGGCTACACCTTC.